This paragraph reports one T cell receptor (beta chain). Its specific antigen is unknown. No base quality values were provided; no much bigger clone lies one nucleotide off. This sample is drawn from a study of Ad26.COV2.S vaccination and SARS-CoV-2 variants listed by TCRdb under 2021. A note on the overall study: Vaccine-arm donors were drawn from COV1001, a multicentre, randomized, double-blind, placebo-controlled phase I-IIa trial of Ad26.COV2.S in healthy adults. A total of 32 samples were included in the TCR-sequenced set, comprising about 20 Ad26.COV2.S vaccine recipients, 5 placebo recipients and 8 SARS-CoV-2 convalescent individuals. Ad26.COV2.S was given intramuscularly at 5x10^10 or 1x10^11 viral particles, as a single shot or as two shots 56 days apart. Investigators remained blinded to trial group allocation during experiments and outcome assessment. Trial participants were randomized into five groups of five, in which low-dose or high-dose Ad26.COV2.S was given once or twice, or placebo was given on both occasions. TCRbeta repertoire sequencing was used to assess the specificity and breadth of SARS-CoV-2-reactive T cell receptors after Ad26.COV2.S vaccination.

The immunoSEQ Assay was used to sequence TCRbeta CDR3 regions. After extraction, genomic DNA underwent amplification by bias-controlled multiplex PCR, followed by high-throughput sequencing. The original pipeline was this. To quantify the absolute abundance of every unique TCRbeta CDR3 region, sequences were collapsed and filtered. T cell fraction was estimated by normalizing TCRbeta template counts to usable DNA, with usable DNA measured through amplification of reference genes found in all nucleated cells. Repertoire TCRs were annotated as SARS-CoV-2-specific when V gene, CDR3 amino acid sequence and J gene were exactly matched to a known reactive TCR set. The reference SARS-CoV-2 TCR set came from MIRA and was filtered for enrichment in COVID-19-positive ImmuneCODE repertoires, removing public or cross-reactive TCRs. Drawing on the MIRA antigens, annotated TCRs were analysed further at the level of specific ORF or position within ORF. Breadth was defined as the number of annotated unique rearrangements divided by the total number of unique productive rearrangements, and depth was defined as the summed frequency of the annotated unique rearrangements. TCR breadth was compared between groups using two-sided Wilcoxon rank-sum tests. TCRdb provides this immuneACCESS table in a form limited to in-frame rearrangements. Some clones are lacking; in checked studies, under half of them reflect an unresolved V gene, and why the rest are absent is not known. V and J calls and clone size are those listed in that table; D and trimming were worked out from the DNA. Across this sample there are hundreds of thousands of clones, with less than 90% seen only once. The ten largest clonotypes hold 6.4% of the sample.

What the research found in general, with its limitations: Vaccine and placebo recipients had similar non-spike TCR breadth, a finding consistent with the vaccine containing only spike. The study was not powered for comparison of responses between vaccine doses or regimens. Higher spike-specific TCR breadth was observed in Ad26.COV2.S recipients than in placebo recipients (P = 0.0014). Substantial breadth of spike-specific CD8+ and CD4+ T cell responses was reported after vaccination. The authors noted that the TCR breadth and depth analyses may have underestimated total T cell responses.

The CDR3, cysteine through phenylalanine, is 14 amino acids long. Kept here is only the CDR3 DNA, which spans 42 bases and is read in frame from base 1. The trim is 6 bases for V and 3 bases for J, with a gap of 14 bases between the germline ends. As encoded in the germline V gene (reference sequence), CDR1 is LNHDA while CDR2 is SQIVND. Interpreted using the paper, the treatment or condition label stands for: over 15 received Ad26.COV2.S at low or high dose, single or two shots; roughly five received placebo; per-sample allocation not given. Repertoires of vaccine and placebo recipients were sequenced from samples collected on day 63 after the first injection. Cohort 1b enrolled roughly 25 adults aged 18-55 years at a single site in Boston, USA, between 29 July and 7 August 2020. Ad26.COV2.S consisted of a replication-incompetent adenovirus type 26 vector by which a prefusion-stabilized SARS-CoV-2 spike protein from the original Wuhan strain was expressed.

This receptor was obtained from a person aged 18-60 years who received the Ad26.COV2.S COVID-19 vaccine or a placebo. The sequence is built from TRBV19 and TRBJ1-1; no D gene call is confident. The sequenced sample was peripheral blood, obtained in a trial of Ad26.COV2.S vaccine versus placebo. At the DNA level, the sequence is TGTGCCAGTAGGGCTGGGGTACGTGACACTGAAGCTTTCTTT. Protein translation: CASRAGVRDTEAFF. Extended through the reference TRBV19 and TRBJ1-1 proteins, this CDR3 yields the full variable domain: DGGITQSPKYLFRKEGQNVTLSCEQNLNHDAMYWYRQDPGQGLRLIYYSQIVNDFQKGDIAEGYSVSREKKESFPLTVTSAQKNPTAFYLCASRAGVRDTEAFFGQGTRLTVV.